The rows below give T cell receptor beta chains drawn from one sample of a study of cytomegalovirus exposure and HLA in healthy donors. Sequenced by immunoSEQ multiplex PCR; TCRdb stores in-frame clones only, minus some. The data contain roughly 170,000 clones, 78% of them singletons. What was sequenced was PBMCs. These receptors originate from a woman between 50 and 59 years old in good health and CMV-seropositive. The CDR3 runs from the conserved cysteine through the conserved F or W. The size of a clone is reported for some rows only, either as once, few or many, or as a class for expanded clones.

size,V,J,CDR3
NA,TRBV7-9,TRBJ2-1,CASPGSETVYNEQFF
NA,TRBV13,TRBJ1-1,CASSLRGGTNTEAFF
once,TRBV19,TRBJ2-3,CASSSGSTDTQYF
few,TRBV11-2,TRBJ2-1,CASSSSRTSGGAGGEQFF
NA,TRBV4-1,TRBJ2-5,CASSQVTGEAQYF
once,TRBV23-1,TRBJ1-1,CASPQHSYTEAFF
NA,TRBV6-5,TRBJ2-1,CASTLGSGYNEQFF
NA,TRBV10-3,TRBJ1-3,CAIMAGHSGNTIYF
few,TRBV19,TRBJ1-2,CASSPGQGVKEGYTF
once,TRBV11-2,TRBJ2-5,CASSLDHKRGVGETQYF
NA,TRBV14,TRBJ2-5,CASSQDSISETQYF
NA,TRBV25-1,TRBJ1-3,CASSARGAGNTIYF
NA,TRBV19,TRBJ2-3,CASSRLAGGPVTDTQYF
few,TRBV2,TRBJ1-6,CASSSRRGRNSPLHF
once,TRBV5-4,TRBJ2-5,CASSREAAQAYQETQYF
NA,TRBV5-1,TRBJ2-1,CASREGTSGGNEQFF
NA,TRBV5-1,TRBJ2-6,CASSLATDSGANVLTF
NA,TRBV7-9,TRBJ1-1,CASRGTEAFF
NA,TRBV19,TRBJ1-1,CASSVGTLNTEAFF
NA,TRBV19,TRBJ2-7,CASSSRRQGPSYEQYF
NA,TRBV7-2,TRBJ2-3,CASSPSLARGNTQYF
NA,TRBV5-4,TRBJ1-4,CASSSGQGLTNEKLFF
few,TRBV19,TRBJ2-7,CASSMFSGGAYEQYF